This T cell receptor (beta chain) appears in the sequencing data of a study of shared clonotypes between healthy human individuals. Study-wide background: For every donor, three CD4 naive, three CD4 memory, two CD8 naive and one CD8 memory plates were used.

Overall study results and limits: Clonotype sharing across donors was expected to vary with sequencing depth.

Trimming left V 1 base short and J 7 bases short, with 14 bases between. The CDR3 has 14 amino acids. The germline gives CDR1 SGHTA, CDR2 FQGNSA. Evenly divided among several immunoSEQ plates was the genomic DNA of each subset. Sequencing used immunoSEQ multiplex PCR; TCRdb keeps in-frame clones, though not all of them. The sample consists of under 850,000 clones, roughly 72% of them appearing once. As concerns this clone: What it binds is unknown.

Each donor was a Caucasian adult residing in Nashville, Tennessee. The gene calls are TRBV7-2 and TRBJ2-7, with D perhaps matching TRBD2 (5 bases). Sequencing used memory CD4+ T cells sorted from blood. Subset described: CD45RA-negative fraction. This receptor was obtained from a woman aged 30 to 39 in good health. The CDR3 DNA is TGTGCCAGCAGCTTAGTGACTACCCAAGGGGAGCAGTACTTC. Translating it yields CASSLVTTQGEQYF.